This paragraph reports one T cell receptor beta chain. What it recognizes is unknown. The data belong to a study of T cells in localized non-small cell lung cancer. General study points: Among the tissues sampled, uninvolved adjacent lung had the highest T cell clonality, above tumor. Adjacent lung held a median around 60 of the top 100 tumor clones. A single tumor region was sequenced, leaving heterogeneity possible.

Measured with immunoSEQ multiplex PCR; TCRdb has only the in-frame clones, and not every one. The table shows approximately 31,000 clones, with around 80% occurring only once. The CDR3 has 15 amino acids. The germline CDR1 and CDR2 sequences are MNHEY and SMNVEV (reference sequence). The V and J ends lost 5 bases and 8 bases, in that order; junction bases with no gene match: 7. The material sequenced was peripheral blood, taken before any cancer treatment. The sequence came from a male donor at least 60 years old with stage II squamous cell lung carcinoma. This sequence joins TRBV27 and TRBJ2-1; TRBD2 matches at 12 bases. The CDR3 reads CASSLLAGGFDEQFF. CDR3 DNA sequence: TGTGCCAGCAGTCTGCTAGCGGGAGGGTTCGATGAGCAGTTCTTC.